The 18 T cell receptor beta chains presented below share a single source sample, sequenced in a study of shared clonotypes between healthy human individuals. TCRdb's table, derived via immunoSEQ multiplex PCR, lists solely in-frame clones and lacks some. The sample has around 430,000 clones; 70% to 80% are singletons. What was sequenced was PBMCs. These receptors all come from a woman aged 40 to 50 in good health. Some clones in this sample may be carry-over from other donors' samples.

The chain employs TRBV5-1 and TRBJ2-1; 7 positions match TRBD1. CDR1 and CDR2 from the germline V gene are SGHRS and YFSETQ. This CDR3 comprises 15 residues. The V and J ends lost 4 bases and 6 bases, in that order; junction bases with no gene match: 10. CDR3 DNA sequence: TGCGCCAGCAGCCACCGACAGGGAACAATCAATGAGCAGTTCTTC. Translation: CASSHRQGTINEQFF.

Note on this clone: Distinct nucleotide sequences in the sample also encode this CDR3. V and J are TRBV28 and TRBJ2-4; D not certain. Trimming left V 6 bases short and J 0 bases short, with 3 bases between. The CDR3 has 12 residues. Looked up from germline, CDR1 is MDHEN and CDR2 is SYDVKM. The chain's CDR3 is CASSLAKNIQYF. CDR3 DNA: TGTGCCAGCAGCTTAGCCAAAAACATTCAGTACTTC. The variable domain in full, completed from reference TRBV28 and TRBJ2-4, reads DVKVTQSSRYLVKRTGEKVFLECVQDMDHENMFWYRQDPGLGLRLIYFSYDVKMKEKGDIPEGYSVSREKKERFSLILESASTNQTSMYLCASSLAKNIQYFGAGTRLSVL.

The genes are TRBV7-2 and TRBJ2-7; D perhaps matches TRBD1 (5 bases). The germline V and J ends were trimmed by 0 bases and 0 bases, with 6 bases remaining between them. The CDR3 has 14 residues. Germline CDR1 reads SGHTA; CDR2 reads FQGNSA. CDR3 sequence (DNA): TGTGCCAGCAGCTTAGCCGGACACTCCTACGAGCAGTACTTC. It codes for CASSLAGHSYEQYF.

This chain links TRBV10-2 with TRBJ2-1, with D unresolved. Trimming took 8 bases from V and 0 from J, leaving 5 bases between them. The CDR3 loop spans 12 amino acids. The germline V gene has CDR1 WSHSY and CDR2 SAAADI. The CDR3 bases are TGCGCCAGCGGCGCCTCCTACAATGAGCAGTTCTTC. Residues: CASGASYNEQFF.

This chain links TRBV18 with TRBJ2-1, with 14 bases aligning to TRBD2. The CDR3 length is 15 residues. Trimming took 5 bases from V and 7 from J; bases not matched to a gene: 4. The germline gives CDR1 KGHSH, CDR2 LQKENI. The CDR3, as DNA: TGTGCCAGCTCATCGGGACTAGCGGGAGTAAATGAGCAGTTCTTC. Encoded protein: CASSSGLAGVNEQFF.

The chain links TRBV11-2 to TRBJ2-5, with D uncertain. V lost 5 bases, J lost 5 bases, and 12 bases lay in between. CDR3 length: 13 residues. CDR1 and CDR2 from the germline V gene are SGHAT and FQNNGV. This CDR3 reads CASSPPVRETQYF. The CDR3 DNA is TGTGCCAGCAGCCCCCCGGTACGCGAGACCCAGTACTTC.

This chain connects TRBV7-2 to TRBJ1-1, with D possibly being TRBD1 (5 bases). In germline, CDR1 is SGHTA, CDR2 FQGNSA. Between the trimmed V and J ends, which lost 4 bases and 4 bases, there was a span of 19 bases. The CDR3 runs to 16 residues. CDR3 DNA sequence: TGTGCCAGCAGCTATCTTAGAGGGGAAGGAGTCACTGAAGCTTTCTTT. Its translation: CASSYLRGEGVTEAFF.

The chain uses TRBV28 and TRBJ2-7; TRBD2 aligns across 11 bases. The CDR3 runs to 14 residues. Germline assignment: CDR1 MDHEN and CDR2 SYDVKM. The CDR3 nucleotides read TGTGCGTGTATCAGGGTAGCGGGAGGGAAAGAGCAGTACTTC. Protein sequence: CACIRVAGGKEQYF.

Here the CDR3 reads CASSPPAQGSSYEQYF. Written as DNA, the CDR3 is TGTGCCAGCAGTCCACCAGCCCAAGGGAGCTCCTACGAGCAGTACTTC. This chain joins TRBV27 and TRBJ2-7; D is possibly TRBD2 (5 bases). Trimming took off 5 bases at V and 0 bases at J, with 17 bases between the two ends. CDR1 MNHEY and CDR2 SMNVEV come from the germline V gene (reference sequence). The CDR3 is 16 amino acids.

The chain carries TRBV6-6 and TRBJ1-6; a weak D match, TRBD1 (6 bases). With 6 bases removed from V and 9 bases from J, the gap between germline ends came to 12 bases. Per the germline V gene, CDR1 is MNHNY and CDR2 is SVGAGI (reference sequence). There are 13 residues in the CDR3. This CDR3 reads CASSPGVGSPLHF. DNA of the CDR3: TGTGCCAGCAGCCCAGGGGTCGGTTCACCCCTCCACTTT.

The chain is built from TRBV13 and TRBJ2-1; D is unclear. Germline lookup yields CDR1 PRHDT and CDR2 FYEKMQ (reference sequence). The CDR3 loop spans 12 amino acids. Between the trimmed V and J ends, which lost 1 base and 9 bases, there was a span of 7 bases. CDR3: CASSLAFREQFF. DNA for the CDR3: TGTGCCAGCAGCTTAGCGTTTCGTGAGCAGTTCTTC.

This sequence joins TRBV28 and TRBJ2-7, with 7 bases fitting TRBD2. V was pared by 6 bases and J by 7 bases, with 9 bases of the junction left unmatched. This CDR3 region has 13 residues. Per the germline V gene, CDR1 is MDHEN and CDR2 is SYDVKM. The CDR3 nucleotides are TGTGCCAGCAGCCCCGCGGGGAGGGGAGAGCAGTACTTC. Translation gives CASSPAGRGEQYF.

The chain is built from TRBV2 and TRBJ2-4; 10 bases are shared with TRBD1. The ends lost 6 bases at V and 5 bases at J; junction bases unmatched: 7. Germline CDR1 reads SNHLY; CDR2 reads FYNNEI. The CDR3 has 15 residues. The CDR3 loop reads CASSDDRGRQNIQYF. Written as DNA, the CDR3 is TGTGCCAGCAGCGACGACAGGGGGCGTCAAAACATTCAGTACTTC.

V usage is TRBV27 and J usage is TRBJ2-7; D gene ambiguous. The CDR3 is made up of 14 amino acids. V gave up 5 bases and J gave up 0 bases, with 11 bases separating them. Germline values: CDR1 MNHEY, CDR2 SMNVEV (reference sequence). The CDR3: CASSTPPSSYEQYF. CDR3 DNA: TGTGCCAGCAGTACCCCCCCGAGCTCCTACGAGCAGTACTTC.

The V gene is TRBV7-2, the J gene TRBJ2-7; no reliable D call. CDR3 length: 14 residues. Per the germline V gene, CDR1 is SGHTA and CDR2 is FQGNSA. The germline V and J ends were trimmed by 6 bases and 0 bases, with 12 bases remaining between them. CDR3 coding DNA: TGTGCCAGCAGTTTGATGGGGATCTCCTACGAGCAGTACTTC. The encoded protein is CASSLMGISYEQYF.

The V gene is TRBV6-6, the J gene TRBJ2-7; no firm D call. The CDR3 runs to 14 residues. Trimming shortened V by 4 bases and J by 5 bases, and 15 bases separated the two germline ends. Germline CDR1 is MNHNY and CDR2 is SVGAGI (reference sequence). The CDR3 DNA reads as TGTGCCAGCAGTTCATCTCCTCTCAGGAACGAGCAGTACTTC. Its protein is CASSSSPLRNEQYF.

The chain is built from TRBV7-2 and TRBJ2-7; D gene uncertain. Trimming took off 2 bases at V and 2 bases at J, with 10 bases between the two ends. The V gene's germline CDR1 is SGHTA and CDR2 FQGNSA. CDR3 length equals 14 residues. CDR3 DNA: TGTGCCAGCAGCTTAAGACAAACGACCTACGAGCAGTACTTC. Translated, it gives CASSLRQTTYEQYF.

This rearrangement joins TRBV7-2 to TRBJ2-1; TRBD1 might be the D (6 bases). Looked up from germline, CDR1 is SGHTA and CDR2 is FQGNSA. V shed 5 bases and J shed 2 bases, with 13 bases lying between them. The CDR3 loop spans 15 amino acids. For the CDR3, the DNA is TGTGCCAGCAGCCCACAGGGTTCAGCCTACAATGAGCAGTTCTTC. It codes for CASSPQGSAYNEQFF.